These 9 T cell receptor beta chains were sequenced from one sample in a study of CD8 T cells in Susac syndrome. RNA totalling roughly 0.45 to 1 ug underwent reverse transcription with random hexamers. From the immunoSEQ multiplex PCR reads, TCRdb called clonotypes with MiXCR, one entry per CDR3 protein. The sample records 200,000 to 250,000 distinct CDR3 sequences, over 90% being singletons. Source material: CD4+ T cells from PBMCs. All receptors derive from a human donor with Susac syndrome.

The V call is TRBV29-1, the J call TRBJ1-2; D is possibly TRBD1 (6 bases). CDR1 and CDR2 from the germline V gene are SQVTM and ANQGSEA. The V and J ends lost 4 bases and 5 bases respectively, with 11 bases between them. This CDR3 contains 12 residues. The CDR3 DNA is TGCAGCGTTGCGCAAGGGGGGTATGGCTACACCTTC. Its protein is CSVAQGGYGYTF.

J is TRBJ1-5 and V is TRBV20-1; possible D gene TRBD1, 5 bases. The CDR3 totals 14 residues. The V end lost 3 bases, the J end lost 11 bases, and 20 bases lay between the germline ends. Looked up from germline, CDR1 is DFQATT and CDR2 is SNEGSKA (reference sequence). Written as DNA, the CDR3 is TGCAGTGCTAGGGACGGGGGGGATAGTGGGGCCCAGCATTTT. Protein sequence: CSARDGGDSGAQHF.

The genes are TRBV5-1 and TRBJ2-7; no firm D call. This CDR3 is 14 amino acids long. Looked up from germline, CDR1 is SGHRS and CDR2 is YFSETQ. V gave up 3 bases and J gave up 2 bases, with 12 bases separating them. The CDR3 region has the DNA TGCGCCAGCAGCTCCCTGTCTTCAACCTACGAGCAGTACTTC. Its protein is CASSSLSSTYEQYF.

The V and J genes are TRBV5-6 and TRBJ1-1, with 7 bases fitting TRBD1. Germline CDR1 SGHDT, CDR2 YYEEEE. The CDR3 totals 16 residues. V gave up 4 bases and J gave up 0 bases; unmatched junction bases: 9. CDR3 in amino acids: CASSVDRSTVNTEAFF. DNA of the CDR3: TGTGCCAGCAGCGTGGACAGGTCGACAGTGAACACTGAAGCTTTCTTT.

This clonotype has a single count. The chain employs TRBV30 and TRBJ2-1, with 12 nucleotides matching TRBD2. V trimming: 1 base; J trimming: 0 bases; junction bases outside the gene matches: 7. The CDR3 is 18 amino acids. Per germline, CDR1 GTSNPN and CDR2 SVGIG (reference sequence). CDR3 DNA sequence: TGTGCCTGGAGTGGGACTAGCGGGGTCCGTAGCTCCTACAATGAGCAGTTCTTC. This translates into CAWSGTSGVRSSYNEQFF.

The chain couples TRBV6-1 to TRBJ2-7; TRBD1 might be the D (5 bases). Trimming shortened V by 6 bases and J by 3 bases, and 12 bases separated the two germline ends. The CDR3 covers 13 residues. The germline V gene encodes CDR1 MNHNS and CDR2 SASEGT. The CDR3 DNA reads as TGTGCCAGCAGGACGGACAACTACTACGAGCAGTACTTC. Amino acid sequence: CASRTDNYYEQYF.

The chain couples TRBV7-2 to TRBJ1-5; 8 bases are a match to TRBD1. Germline V lookup: CDR1 SGHTA, CDR2 FQGNSA. CDR3 length equals 16 residues. V gave up 7 bases and J gave up 6 bases; unmatched junction bases: 14. CDR3 nucleotides: TGTGCCAGCACTATCCAGGGGGCGCGTTCCCTTCAGCCCCAGCATTTT. Its protein product is CASTIQGARSLQPQHF.

This clonotype was counted a single time. This chain links TRBV7-9 with TRBJ1-3, with 7 positions matching TRBD1. The CDR3 covers 14 residues. V lost 5 bases to trimming and J lost 4 bases; unmatched junction nucleotides: 5. CDR1 SEHNR and CDR2 FQNEAQ come from the germline V gene (reference sequence). CDR3 region: CASSPDREGNTIYF. The CDR3 DNA reads as TGTGCCAGCAGCCCCGACAGGGAAGGAAACACCATATATTTT.

V gene TRBV19 combines with J gene TRBJ1-5; TRBD1 might be the D (6 bases). The CDR3 extends over 16 amino acids. The germline CDR1 and CDR2 sequences are LNHDA and SQIVND (reference sequence). V lost 6 bases to trimming and J lost 7 bases, with 22 bases between them. In DNA, the CDR3 is TGTGCCAGTAGGACTCCCGGCGCAGGGGAGGGACAGCCCCAGCATTTT. It is translated as CASRTPGAGEGQPQHF.